The rows below give T cell receptor beta chains drawn from one sample of a study of metastatic and nonmetastatic thyroid tumors. TCRdb called clones again from the PCR reads with MiXCR. The sample holds about 14,000 clones, around a quarter seen once. The sequencing input was blood. These receptors were obtained from a female donor with papillary thyroid cancer or a benign thyroid nodule (not recorded which). Some clones in this sample may be carry-over from other donors' samples. CDR3s include the opening cysteine and the closing phenylalanine or tryptophan. Fields, in order: D gene, J gene, V gene, clone size, CDR3 DNA, CDR3 protein. The D gene is left open where the match is weak. Expanded clones are given a class, and other clones once, few, many or no size at all.

TRBD2,TRBJ2-2,TRBV30,.,TGTGCCTGGAGGCGGGAGTCGGCCACCGGGGAGCTGTTTTTT,CAWRRESATGELFF
TRBD2,TRBJ2-1,TRBV11-2,.,TGTGCCAGCATCCTAGGACTAGCGGGAGGGCCGTTTTATAATGAGCAGTTCTTC,CASILGLAGGPFYNEQFF
TRBD2,TRBJ2-5,TRBV4-1,many,TGCGCCAGCAGCCCAGGAGCGGGGGGGTACCAAGAGACCCAGTACTTC,CASSPGAGGYQETQYF
.,TRBJ1-6,TRBV13,many,TGTGCCAGCAGCTTAGGGGACGGACTCAATTCACCCCTCCACTTT,CASSLGDGLNSPLHF
.,TRBJ2-5,TRBV14,many,TGTGCCAGCAGCCAAGTAGGGGAGACCCAGTACTTC,CASSQVGETQYF
.,TRBJ1-1,TRBV11-3,many,TGTGCCAGCAGCTTAATGCGGTCGGGCAGTCAGGCTTTCTTT,CASSLMRSGSQAFF
.,TRBJ1-5,TRBV6-2/TRBV6-3,few,TGTGCCAGCAGTTACATGCAGGGTAGCAATCAGCCCCAGCATTTT,CASSYMQGSNQPQHF
.,TRBJ1-5,TRBV20-1,many,TGCAGTGCTAGAGATCCTGGTTTTCAGCCCCAGCATTTT,CSARDPGFQPQHF
.,TRBJ1-3,TRBV30,many,TGTGCCTGGAGTCAAATTTCTGGAAACACCATATATTTT,CAWSQISGNTIYF
.,TRBJ2-7,TRBV6-1,few,TGTGCCAGCTTCGGCAGGGGGGGAGTCTACGAGCAGTACTTC,CASFGRGGVYEQYF
TRBD2,TRBJ2-3,TRBV20-1,many,TGCAGTGCCCTCGACCGGACTAGCGGAGACGGTTCAGATACGCAGTATTTT,CSALDRTSGDGSDTQYF
.,TRBJ1-2,TRBV28,medium-sized,TGTGCCAGCAGTTTGAGGGTTAGGGGCTACACCTTC,CASSLRVRGYTF
.,TRBJ2-7,TRBV18,.,TGTGCCAGCTCACCTCAGGCAGGGGAGAACGAGCAGTACTTC,CASSPQAGENEQYF
.,TRBJ2-1,TRBV12-3/TRBV12-4,few,TGTGCCAGCAGGCCTCACTCACCCTTTAGTCCGACAGGACTAGAGCAGTTCTTC,CASRPHSPFSPTGLEQFF
.,TRBJ2-7,TRBV5-1,medium-sized,TGCGCCAGCAGGGTAGCGGAGGTCTACGAGCAGTACTTC,CASRVAEVYEQYF
.,TRBJ1-1,TRBV6-4,medium-sized,TGTGCCAGCAGTGACAGGGAGAACACTGAAGCTTTCTTT,CASSDRENTEAFF
TRBD2,TRBJ2-1,TRBV3-1,many,TGTGCCAGCAGCCGTCTAGCGGGGGACTACAATGAGCAGTTCTTC,CASSRLAGDYNEQFF
.,TRBJ1-1,TRBV11-1,many,TGTGCCAGCAGCTTACAGGGGCGGACTGAAGCTTTCTTT,CASSLQGRTEAFF